This T cell receptor (beta chain) was observed in a study of cytomegalovirus exposure and HLA in healthy donors. Trimming shortened V by 6 bases and J by 1 base, and 16 bases separated the two germline ends. This CDR3 has 15 amino acids. Per germline, CDR1 MNHNY and CDR2 SVGAGI (reference sequence). Study results and limitations: Researchers catalogued over 150 TCR beta chains as cytomegalovirus-associated.

On this clone: The antigen is not known.

Researchers ran the PCR with 60 Vbeta and 13 Jbeta primers. Measured with immunoSEQ multiplex PCR; TCRdb has only the in-frame clones, and not every one. The sample carries roughly 110,000 clones, around 80% recorded once. The sequenced sample consisted of PBMCs. The chain combines TRBV6-6 with TRBJ2-7, with a weak D call TRBD1 (6 bases). This sequence was found in a man aged 30 to 45 in good health and CMV-seropositive. CDR3 bases: TGTGCCAGCAGGAGTACAGGGAAACAATCCTACGAGCAGTACTTC. Translating it yields CASRSTGKQSYEQYF.